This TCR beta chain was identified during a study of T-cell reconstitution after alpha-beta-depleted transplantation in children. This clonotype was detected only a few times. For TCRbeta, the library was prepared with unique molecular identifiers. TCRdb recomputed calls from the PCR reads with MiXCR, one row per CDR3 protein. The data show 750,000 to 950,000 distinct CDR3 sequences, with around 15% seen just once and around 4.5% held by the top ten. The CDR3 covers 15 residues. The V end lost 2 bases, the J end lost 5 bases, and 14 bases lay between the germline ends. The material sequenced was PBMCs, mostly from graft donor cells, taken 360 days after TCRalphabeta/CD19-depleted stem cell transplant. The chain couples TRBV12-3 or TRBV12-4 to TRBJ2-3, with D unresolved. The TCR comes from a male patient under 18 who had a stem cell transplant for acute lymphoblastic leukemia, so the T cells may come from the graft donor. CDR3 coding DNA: TGTGCCAGCAGTTTACGGTTGACCGGTGGAGATACGCAGTATTTT. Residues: CASSLRLTGGDTQYF.